The 25 T cell receptor beta chains presented below share a single source sample, sequenced in a study of CD8 T cells in Susac syndrome. With random hexamers, reverse transcription was performed on roughly 0.45 to 1 ug of RNA. Using its own MiXCR run on the immunoSEQ multiplex PCR reads, TCRdb lists one record per CDR3 protein. The profile shows roughly 400,000 distinct CDR3 sequences, approximately 89% of them singletons. The sequenced material came from CD8+ T cells from PBMCs. The origin of the receptors is a human donor with multiple sclerosis.

The chain has TRBV6-1 and TRBJ1-5; possible D gene TRBD1, 5 bases. Trimming stripped 6 bases from V and 0 bases from J, with 15 bases between. The CDR3 loop spans 16 amino acids. Germline CDR1 MNHNS, CDR2 SASEGT. In DNA form, the CDR3 reads TGTGCCAGCAGGGGACCCAGGGCCTATAGCAATCAGCCCCAGCATTTT. It yields the protein CASRGPRAYSNQPQHF.

This chain connects TRBV28 to TRBJ2-7; 12 nucleotides align to TRBD2. Looked up from germline, CDR1 is MDHEN and CDR2 is SYDVKM. Germline trimming cut 4 bases from V and 5 bases from J; bases unmatched to any gene: 6. The CDR3 is made up of 15 amino acids. The DNA of the CDR3 is TGTGCCAGCAGTTCCCGACTAGCGGGAGCAAACGAGCAGTACTTC. Translated, it gives CASSSRLAGANEQYF.

This chain connects TRBV30 to TRBJ1-1, with a weak D call TRBD1 (5 bases). Germline V gene data show CDR1 as GTSNPN and CDR2 as SVGIG (reference sequence). CDR3 length: 15 amino acids. V was clipped by 4 bases and J by 1 base, with 16 bases between them. CDR3 loop: CAWIGASESNTEAFF. The CDR3 DNA sequence: TGTGCCTGGATAGGGGCGTCAGAATCGAACACTGAAGCTTTCTTT.

The chain combines TRBV28 with TRBJ2-3; either TRBD1 or TRBD2 may fit D (5 bases each). The CDR3 sequence is 13 residues long. Trimming stripped 5 bases from V and 2 bases from J, with 8 bases between. Germline CDR1 is MDHEN and CDR2 is SYDVKM. CDR3 amino acids: CASSRDDTDTQYF. The CDR3 nucleotides read TGTGCCAGCAGTCGGGACGACACAGATACGCAGTATTTT. Together with reference TRBV28 and TRBJ2-3, the CDR3 gives the full variable domain: DVKVTQSSRYLVKRTGEKVFLECVQDMDHENMFWYRQDPGLGLRLIYFSYDVKMKEKGDIPEGYSVSREKKERFSLILESASTNQTSMYLCASSRDDTDTQYFGPGTRLTVL.

This clonotype appeared once. V gene TRBV28 combines with J gene TRBJ2-5; 8 bases line up with TRBD2. There are 16 residues in the CDR3. J gave up 1 base and V 5 bases, and 9 bases lay outside the gene matches. The V gene's germline CDR1 is MDHEN and CDR2 SYDVKM. The CDR3 region has the DNA TGTGCCAGCAGTCCTCATACGGGACTAGTCCAAGAGACCCAGTACTTC. This codes for CASSPHTGLVQETQYF.

This clonotype occurred a few times. The chain has TRBV10-3 and TRBJ2-3; D gene ambiguous. In germline, CDR1 is ENHRY, CDR2 SYGVKD. The CDR3 sequence is 15 residues long. Trimming left V 4 bases short and J 0 bases short, with 11 bases between. CDR3 residues: CAISADDDSTDTQYF. In DNA form, the CDR3 reads TGTGCCATCAGTGCCGACGATGACAGCACAGATACGCAGTATTTT.

This sequence joins TRBV19 and TRBJ1-5; D might be TRBD1 (5 bases). The V and J ends lost 7 bases and 1 base respectively, with 17 bases between them. Germline-derived CDR1 and CDR2 are LNHDA and SQIVND (reference sequence). The CDR3 totals 16 residues. The CDR3: CASTSSGGISNQPQHF. CDR3 in DNA: TGTGCCAGTACCTCTTCGGGGGGGATCAGCAATCAGCCCCAGCATTTT.

The gene calls are TRBV7-9 and TRBJ2-2; 11 bases fit TRBD1. V trimming: 5 bases; J trimming: 2 bases; junction bases outside the gene matches: 10. The CDR3 sequence is 18 residues long. CDR1 and CDR2 (germline): SEHNR, FQNEAQ (reference sequence). The CDR3 loop reads CASSLPRDRGSNTGELFF. In DNA form, the CDR3 reads TGTGCCAGCAGCCTGCCCCGGGACAGGGGGTCAAACACCGGGGAGCTGTTTTTT.

Only one count was recorded for this clonotype. The V gene is TRBV15, the J gene TRBJ2-7, with a weak D call TRBD2 (6 bases). V gave up 5 bases and J gave up 3 bases, with 14 bases separating them. CDR1 is LNHNV, CDR2 YYDKDF, per germline (reference sequence). The CDR3 length is 14 residues. The CDR3, as DNA: TGTGCCACCAGCCCTAGTTGGGGGGTCTACGAGCAGTACTTC. Residues: CATSPSWGVYEQYF.

The chain joins TRBV6-5 to TRBJ2-7; no clear D. Trimming removed 2 bases from V and 1 base from J, with 12 bases in between. The V gene's germline CDR1 is MNHEY and CDR2 SVGAGI. The CDR3 length is 15 residues. CDR3: CASSYLPTTSYEQYF. CDR3 in DNA: TGTGCCAGCAGTTACCTACCTACTACATCCTACGAGCAGTACTTC.

This clonotype was recorded only once. The chain employs TRBV3-1 and TRBJ2-7; TRBD2 is a possible D gene (5 bases). The V end lost 3 bases, the J end lost 6 bases, and 18 bases lay between the germline ends. CDR1 and CDR2 from the germline V gene are LGHDT and YNNKEL (reference sequence). This CDR3 is 15 amino acids long. CDR3 sequence (DNA): TGTGCCAGCAGCCAGGGTTTCGAGCGGTACTTCGAGCAGTACTTC. Translated: CASSQGFERYFEQYF.

Of note for this clonotype: This CDR3 fails to terminate in the conserved phenylalanine or tryptophan, so it likely reflects a read error. V and J are TRBV27 and TRBJ1-1; D remains ambiguous. Germline CDR1 MNHEY, CDR2 SMNVEV (reference sequence). The CDR3 length is 15 residues. The V end was cut by 8 bases, the J end by 1 base, with 17 bases between. The CDR3 DNA reads TGTGCCAGCGGCTCAGGAGAGACATGGAACACTGAAGCTTTCCTT. Protein: CASGSGETWNTEAFL.

Details on this clonotype: The junction differs from germline at one of its ends, possibly a read error. In nucleotides, the CDR3 is TGTGCCAGCAGCTTGGATGGGTTTGAGCAGCTCTTC. It translates to CASSLDGFEQLF. This chain connects TRBV5-8 to TRBJ2-1; D is uncertain. Germline values: CDR1 SGHTS, CDR2 YDEGEE. This CDR3 is 12 amino acids long.

V is TRBV2 and J is TRBJ1-1, with D perhaps TRBD1 (6 bases). The germline CDR1 and CDR2 sequences are SNHLY and FYNNEI. Trimming removed 6 bases at V and 3 bases at J, with 14 bases between. There are 14 residues in the CDR3. The CDR3 DNA follows: TGTGCCAGCAGCATCAGGGGCCTGCACACTGAAGCTTTCTTT. Translating gives CASSIRGLHTEAFF.

The V call is TRBV7-9, the J call TRBJ1-1; D unclear. CDR1 is SEHNR and CDR2 is FQNEAQ in the germline V gene (reference sequence). The CDR3 loop spans 14 amino acids. The V gene lost 1 base and the J gene lost 1 base, with 7 bases spanning the gap. For the CDR3, the DNA is TGTGCCAGCAGCTTAGAAAACTCGAACACTGAAGCTTTCTTT. Protein: CASSLENSNTEAFF.

The gene calls are TRBV7-9 and TRBJ2-1; either TRBD1 or TRBD2 may supply D (5 bases each). The CDR3 runs 16 residues. The V and J ends lost 5 bases and 6 bases respectively, with 20 bases between them. The germline CDR1 and CDR2 sequences are SEHNR and FQNEAQ (reference sequence). For the CDR3, the DNA is TGTGCCAGCAGCGTTACCTCAGGGATGCGGGTCAATGAGCAGTTCTTC. This gives the protein CASSVTSGMRVNEQFF.

The rearrangement links TRBV27 to TRBJ2-7; 11 positions agree with TRBD1. This CDR3 spans 16 amino acids. CDR1 is MNHEY and CDR2 is SMNVEV in the germline V gene (reference sequence). V was clipped by 7 bases and J by 2 bases; unmatched bases: 10. Here the CDR3 reads CASTLSGQGAAYEQYF. Here the CDR3 DNA reads TGTGCCAGCACCCTATCCGGACAGGGGGCTGCCTACGAGCAGTACTTC.

CDR3 DNA: TGCGCCAGCAGCCAAGCAGAAGGGGCAGTCAATCAGCCCCAGCATTTT. Protein product: CASSQAEGAVNQPQHF. V and J are TRBV4-1 and TRBJ1-5, with a weak D call TRBD1 (5 bases). The CDR3 is made up of 16 amino acids. The V end was cut by 1 base, the J end by 3 bases, with 13 bases between. The germline CDR1 and CDR2 sequences are MGHRA and YSYEKL.

The chain is built from TRBV5-1 and TRBJ1-1; D is unresolved. Trimming removed 4 bases from V and 0 bases from J, with 7 bases in between. CDR3 length: 13 residues. Germline V gene sequence: CDR1 SGHRS, CDR2 YFSETQ. The CDR3 protein is CASSRQMNTEAFF. The CDR3 bases are TGCGCCAGCAGCCGCCAGATGAACACTGAAGCTTTCTTT.

The chain uses TRBV5-6 and TRBJ1-5, with D tentatively TRBD1 (5 bases). The CDR3 loop spans 17 amino acids. Looked up from germline, CDR1 is SGHDT and CDR2 is YYEEEE. V dropped 4 bases and J dropped 4 bases, with 21 bases sitting between them. CDR3 protein: CASSSGPVGTGNQPQHF. In nucleotides, the CDR3 is TGTGCCAGCAGCAGCGGACCCGTAGGGACGGGGAATCAGCCCCAGCATTTT.

CDR3 in amino acids: CASSFIDYSYNEQFF. The CDR3 DNA reads as TGTGCCAGCAGCTTTATAGACTACTCCTACAATGAGCAGTTCTTC. The chain is built from TRBV5-6 and TRBJ2-1; a possible D gene is TRBD2 (5 bases). CDR1 and CDR2 from the germline V gene are SGHDT and YYEEEE. V was clipped by 2 bases and J by 0 bases, with 9 bases between them. The CDR3 loop spans 15 amino acids.

This clonotype was observed a handful of times. The chain joins TRBV7-9 to TRBJ2-7; the match to TRBD1 covers 7 bases. The CDR3 covers 14 residues. The ends lost 3 bases at V and 0 bases at J; junction bases unmatched: 2. The V gene's germline CDR1 is SEHNR and CDR2 FQNEAQ (reference sequence). The CDR3: CASSLDRNSYEQYF. CDR3 in DNA: TGTGCCAGCAGCTTGGACAGGAACTCCTACGAGCAGTACTTC.

The chain couples TRBV7-9 to TRBJ2-2; D is ambiguous. The CDR3 runs 14 residues. The germline gives CDR1 SEHNR, CDR2 FQNEAQ (reference sequence). V was trimmed by 8 bases and J by 0 bases, leaving 10 bases between them. CDR3 residues: CASPPSTNTGELFF. CDR3 coding DNA: TGTGCCAGCCCCCCGAGCACGAACACCGGGGAGCTGTTTTTT.

The V gene is TRBV4-1, the J gene TRBJ2-7, with D tentatively TRBD1 (5 bases). Between the trimmed V and J ends, which lost 4 bases and 5 bases, there was a span of 18 bases. There are 15 residues in the CDR3. Germline CDR1 MGHRA, CDR2 YSYEKL. The CDR3 nucleotides are TGCGCCAGCAGCCGCTTTAGGGGCGCGGCGGACGAGCAGTACTTC. Amino acids: CASSRFRGAADEQYF.

The genes are TRBV6-1 and TRBJ2-7, with D hard to call. From germline, CDR1 is MNHNS and CDR2 SASEGT. CDR3 length: 15 residues. V lost 3 bases to trimming and J lost 0 bases, with 12 bases between them. CDR3 residues: CASSEVPGISYEQYF. DNA for the CDR3: TGTGCCAGCAGTGAGGTTCCCGGAATCTCCTACGAGCAGTACTTC.